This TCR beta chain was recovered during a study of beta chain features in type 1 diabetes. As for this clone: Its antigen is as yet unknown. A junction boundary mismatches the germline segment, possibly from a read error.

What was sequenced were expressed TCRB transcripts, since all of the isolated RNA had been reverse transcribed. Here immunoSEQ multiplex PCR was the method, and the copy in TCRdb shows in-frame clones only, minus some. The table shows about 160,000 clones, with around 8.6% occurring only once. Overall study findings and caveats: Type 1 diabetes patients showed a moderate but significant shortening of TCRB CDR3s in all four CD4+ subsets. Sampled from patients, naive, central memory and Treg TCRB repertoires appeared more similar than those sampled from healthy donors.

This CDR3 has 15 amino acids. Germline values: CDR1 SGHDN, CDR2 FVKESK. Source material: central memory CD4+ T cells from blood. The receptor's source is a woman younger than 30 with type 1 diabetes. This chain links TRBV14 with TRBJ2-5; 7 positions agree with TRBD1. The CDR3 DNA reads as TGTGCCAGCAACCAACAGGGGAACGAAGGGGAGACCCAGTACTTC. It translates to CASNQQGNEGETQYF.